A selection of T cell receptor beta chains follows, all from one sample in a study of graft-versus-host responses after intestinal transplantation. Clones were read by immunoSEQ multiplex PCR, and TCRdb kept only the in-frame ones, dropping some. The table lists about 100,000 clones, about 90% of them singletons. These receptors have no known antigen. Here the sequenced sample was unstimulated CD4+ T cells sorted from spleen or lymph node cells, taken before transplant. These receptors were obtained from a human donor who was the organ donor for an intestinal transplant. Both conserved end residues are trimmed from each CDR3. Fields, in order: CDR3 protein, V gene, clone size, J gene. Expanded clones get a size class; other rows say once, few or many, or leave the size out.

CDR3aa: ASSEEGREQY
v_gene: TRBV5-4
abundance: .
j_gene: TRBJ2-7

CDR3aa: ASRQDSYEQY
v_gene: TRBV5-1
abundance: once
j_gene: TRBJ2-7

CDR3aa: ASRKQTGHEAF
v_gene: TRBV6-4
abundance: .
j_gene: TRBJ1-1

CDR3aa: ASSYFGHPSNQPQH
v_gene: TRBV6-9
abundance: .
j_gene: TRBJ1-5

CDR3aa: ASSLASRGFEGYT
v_gene: TRBV5-1
abundance: .
j_gene: TRBJ1-2

CDR3aa: ASSPGQGRWGEQF
v_gene: TRBV18
abundance: .
j_gene: TRBJ2-1

CDR3aa: AWSVGGTQY
v_gene: TRBV30
abundance: .
j_gene: TRBJ2-3

CDR3aa: ASHTQRGVNEQY
v_gene: TRBV27
abundance: once
j_gene: TRBJ2-7

CDR3aa: ASSPPGGSGNTIY
v_gene: TRBV18
abundance: .
j_gene: TRBJ1-3

CDR3aa: ASSPGQPKETQY
v_gene: TRBV5-7
abundance: .
j_gene: TRBJ2-5

CDR3aa: ASSYWDRPYEQY
v_gene: TRBV6-5
abundance: few
j_gene: TRBJ2-7